These 30 T cell receptor beta chains came from one sample sequenced in a study of OX40 agonist ivuxolimab in advanced cancers. The method was immunoSEQ multiplex PCR; TCRdb's version includes in-frame clones alone and lacks a portion of them. The sample includes about 48,000 clones, approximately 79% seen only once; the top ten take 1.5% to 2%. The material sequenced was CD4+ or CD8+ T cells sorted from blood, taken in a trial of the OX40 agonist ivuxolimab. The receptor source for this set is an adult with an advanced solid tumor such as melanoma, head and neck, liver or kidney cancer.

This clone came up a few times. In nucleotides, the CDR3 is TGTGCCAGCAGCTTAGGCGGGAGGACGGAGACCCAGTACTTC. Its translation is CASSLGGRTETQYF. The V call is TRBV7-2, the J call TRBJ2-5; 8 bases are shared with TRBD2. Losses at the gene ends were 1 base for V and 5 bases for J; bases not matched to a gene: 3. The V gene's germline CDR1 is SGHTA and CDR2 FQGNSA. The CDR3 totals 14 residues.

Here the CDR3 DNA reads TGTGCCAGCAGTTACCTTACCGAGCAGTACTTC. This gives the protein CASSYLTEQYF. The chain links TRBV6-5 to TRBJ2-7, with D unclear. Germline V CDR1 and CDR2: MNHEY, SVGAGI. Trimming shortened V by 2 bases and J by 6 bases, and 5 bases separated the two germline ends. The CDR3 has 11 residues.

By its share, this clone is medium-sized. The rearrangement uses TRBV4-1 and TRBJ1-6; D gene ambiguous. The ends were cut back, 7 bases at V and 0 bases at J, with 10 bases in the middle. This CDR3 has 15 amino acids. Germline CDR1 reads MGHRA; CDR2 reads YSYEKL. The CDR3 reads CASTSALSYNSPLHF. The DNA of the CDR3 is TGCGCCAGCACGAGTGCCCTCTCCTATAATTCACCCCTCCACTTT.

This chain uses TRBV27 with TRBJ1-5, with TRBD1 matching 9 bases. V was pared by 2 bases and J by 5 bases, with 7 bases of the junction left unmatched. This CDR3 spans 16 amino acids. The germline CDR1 and CDR2 sequences are MNHEY and SMNVEV (reference sequence). The CDR3 here is CASSLRGTGGYQPQHF. In nucleotides, the CDR3 is TGTGCCAGCAGTTTAAGGGGTACAGGGGGCTATCAGCCCCAGCATTTT.

The V call is TRBV18, the J call TRBJ2-5; no clear D. V shed 2 bases and J shed 5 bases, with 15 bases lying between them. The CDR3 has 15 amino acids. CDR1 is KGHSH, CDR2 LQKENI, per germline. DNA for the CDR3: TGTGCCAGCTCACCATCTGGGGTAGTTTTGGAGACCCAGTACTTC. Translated: CASSPSGVVLETQYF.

This chain uses TRBV4-3 with TRBJ1-3; TRBD1 might be the D (5 bases). Trimming stripped 3 bases from V and 6 bases from J, with 12 bases between. The CDR3 consists of 14 residues. The V gene's germline CDR1 is LGHNA and CDR2 YSLEER. The CDR3, as DNA: TGCGCCAGCAGCCACTCTGGCAGGGCAAACACCATATATTTT. Translating it yields CASSHSGRANTIYF.

This rearrangement joins TRBV6-5 to TRBJ2-5; D is ambiguous. The CDR3 sequence is 13 residues long. V lost 0 bases to trimming and J lost 5 bases, with 7 bases between them. Per the germline V gene, CDR1 is MNHEY and CDR2 is SVGAGI. CDR3 residues: CASSYSRRETQYF. CDR3 DNA: TGTGCCAGCAGTTACTCTCGTCGGGAGACCCAGTACTTC.

This clone was recorded a few times. This chain joins TRBV6-1 and TRBJ1-1; TRBD1 might be the D (6 bases). The germline CDR1 and CDR2 sequences are MNHNS and SASEGT. V dropped 4 bases and J dropped 6 bases, with 12 bases sitting between them. CDR3 length: 13 residues. The CDR3 reads CASSALGGAEAFF. The CDR3 DNA reads TGTGCCAGCAGTGCATTAGGGGGGGCTGAAGCTTTCTTT.

This clone has just one count. J is TRBJ2-1 and V is TRBV30, with a tentative D call TRBD2 (6 bases). CDR1 is GTSNPN, CDR2 SVGIG, per germline (reference sequence). The CDR3 loop spans 14 amino acids. V shed 3 bases and J shed 9 bases, with 18 bases lying between them. CDR3 region: CAWRKWEASGEQFF. CDR3 nucleotide sequence: TGTGCCTGGAGAAAGTGGGAGGCAAGCGGTGAGCAGTTCTTC.

The chain joins TRBV9 to TRBJ2-3; perhaps TRBD1 as D (6 bases). Deletions cut 0 bases from V and 5 bases from J, with 22 bases between. The CDR3 sequence is 18 residues long. Germline CDR1 reads SGDLS; CDR2 reads YYNGEE. The CDR3 DNA reads TGTGCCAGCAGCGTAGGGGGTTCAGGGGTCCCTACTCTAGATACGCAGTATTTT. Translating it yields CASSVGGSGVPTLDTQYF.

This chain uses TRBV18 with TRBJ1-1, with a weak D call TRBD1 (6 bases). The CDR3 has 15 amino acids. The germline V gene has CDR1 KGHSH and CDR2 LQKENI. V lost 2 bases and J 1 base, leaving 11 bases between the germline ends. The CDR3 bases are TGTGCCAGCTCACCAATGACAGGTTCGAACACTGAAGCTTTCTTT. Translated: CASSPMTGSNTEAFF.

The chain employs TRBV5-1 and TRBJ1-2; TRBD1 matches 9 bases. Losses at the gene ends were 2 bases for V and 3 bases for J; bases not matched to a gene: 8. Germline CDR1 and CDR2: SGHRS and YFSETQ. The CDR3 runs to 16 residues. This CDR3 is CASSFGDREGYYGYTF. CDR3 DNA: TGCGCCAGCAGCTTTGGGGACAGGGAGGGATACTATGGCTACACCTTC.

This clone was recorded once. V and J are TRBV11-2 and TRBJ1-3, with D unresolved. In germline, CDR1 is SGHAT, CDR2 FQNNGV. With 1 base removed from V and 0 bases from J, the gap between germline ends came to 13 bases. The CDR3 contains 17 residues. The CDR3 region is CASSLGVGSGSGNTIYF. DNA for the CDR3: TGTGCCAGCAGCTTAGGAGTGGGGTCAGGCTCTGGAAACACCATATATTTT.

V and J are TRBV30 and TRBJ1-1; D is uncertain. V dropped 2 bases and J dropped 4 bases, with 17 bases sitting between them. Germline V gene data show CDR1 as GTSNPN and CDR2 as SVGIG (reference sequence). The CDR3 length is 15 residues. CDR3 in amino acids: CAWSKQFTSSTEAFF. DNA of the CDR3: TGTGCCTGGAGTAAACAGTTTACTTCGAGCACTGAAGCTTTCTTT.

In its sample, this clone was seen a few times. J is TRBJ2-7 and V is TRBV5-1; 9 bases agree with TRBD2. CDR1 and CDR2 (germline): SGHRS, YFSETQ. This CDR3 has 15 amino acids. Losses at the gene ends were 4 bases for V and 7 bases for J; bases not matched to a gene: 12. This CDR3 reads CASSPEPGLAGEQYF. The CDR3 bases are TGCGCCAGCAGCCCCGAACCGGGACTAGCCGGGGAGCAGTACTTC.

This clone was detected only a few times. A junction boundary mismatches the germline segment, possibly from a read error. This sequence joins TRBV6-5 and TRBJ2-1, with 8 bases fitting TRBD1. The V gene's germline CDR1 is MNHEY and CDR2 SVGAGI. The CDR3 extends over 14 amino acids. For the CDR3, the DNA is TGTGCCAGCAGCTACTTAGAGCAGGGGGCTGAGCAGTTCTTC. Translation: CASSYLEQGAEQFF.

The V gene is TRBV7-9, the J gene TRBJ2-1, with 7 bases aligning to TRBD2. CDR1 is SEHNR and CDR2 is FQNEAQ in the germline V gene (reference sequence). V dropped 4 bases and J dropped 2; count of bases not matched to a gene: 5. The CDR3 consists of 15 residues. The CDR3 DNA is TGTGCCAGCAGCTCCGGCGGGACTACCTACAATGAGCAGTTCTTC. It encodes CASSSGGTTYNEQFF.

The chain has TRBV2 and TRBJ2-1; 10 nucleotides match TRBD2. The V gene's germline CDR1 is SNHLY and CDR2 FYNNEI. The V segment lost 0 bases and the J segment 10 bases; nucleotides outside the gene matches: 0. The CDR3 contains 13 residues. The CDR3 DNA reads as TGTGCCAGCAGTGAAGCGACTAGCGGGGAGCAGTTCTTC. Its translation is CASSEATSGEQFF.

The rearrangement uses TRBV5-1 and TRBJ2-2, with D tentatively TRBD1 (5 bases). Germline V gene lookup returns CDR1 SGHRS and CDR2 YFSETQ. The CDR3 covers 14 residues. V lost 0 bases to trimming and J lost 6 bases, with 9 bases between them. In DNA form, the CDR3 reads TGCGCCAGCAGCTTGGAGCTACAGGCCGGGGAGCTGTTTTTT. As protein: CASSLELQAGELFF.

The genes are TRBV30 and TRBJ2-1, with D perhaps assigned TRBD1 or TRBD2 (7 bases each). The germline V gene has CDR1 GTSNPN and CDR2 SVGIG (reference sequence). The CDR3 has 14 residues. Trimming left V 4 bases short and J 4 bases short, with 14 bases between. CDR3 nucleotide sequence: TGTGCCTGGAACAGCGGGACAGCTTACAATGAGCAGTTCTTC. It is translated as CAWNSGTAYNEQFF.

J is TRBJ1-2 and V is TRBV5-1; D is possibly TRBD1 (6 bases). The V gene's germline CDR1 is SGHRS and CDR2 YFSETQ. Trimming shortened V by 0 bases and J by 7 bases, and 13 bases separated the two germline ends. This CDR3 region has 14 residues. In nucleotides, the CDR3 is TGCGCCAGCAGCTTGGAACAGGGAGGATTTGGCTACACCTTC. Residues: CASSLEQGGFGYTF.

The chain has TRBV5-1 and TRBJ2-1; TRBD2 is a possible D gene (6 bases). Trimming took 0 bases from V and 2 from J, leaving 12 bases between them. CDR3 size: 16 residues. Germline V gene lookup returns CDR1 SGHRS and CDR2 YFSETQ. CDR3 residues: CASSLDGSRPYNEQFF. DNA of the CDR3: TGCGCCAGCAGCTTGGACGGGAGTCGCCCCTACAATGAGCAGTTCTTC.

The chain employs TRBV27 and TRBJ2-3; no definite D call. The CDR3 spans 12 residues. V was clipped by 5 bases and J by 5 bases, with 8 bases between them. Germline-derived CDR1 and CDR2 are MNHEY and SMNVEV (reference sequence). CDR3 sequence: CASSAMLDTQYF. CDR3 DNA: TGTGCCAGCAGTGCAATGTTAGATACGCAGTATTTT.

The chain joins TRBV7-3 to TRBJ1-1; maybe TRBD1 (6 bases). CDR3 length: 17 amino acids. The V end lost 0 bases, the J end lost 0 bases, and 14 bases lay between the germline ends. Per germline, CDR1 SGHTA and CDR2 FQGTGA. CDR3 amino acids: CASSLTRMRGVNTEAFF. CDR3 bases: TGTGCCAGCAGCTTAACGCGAATGAGGGGGGTGAACACTGAAGCTTTCTTT.

As concerns this clone: A read error may account for a junction end that differs from germline. The V gene is TRBV4-3, the J gene TRBJ1-4, with D possibly being TRBD1 (6 bases). This CDR3 contains 15 residues. CDR1 is LGHNA and CDR2 is YSLEER in the germline V gene. The CDR3 sequence is CASGQGGAVNEKLFF. CDR3 bases: TGCGCCAGCGGCCAAGGGGGGGCTGTAAACGAAAAACTGTTTTTT.

The rearrangement links TRBV6-5 to TRBJ1-2; D not resolved. Germline V CDR1 and CDR2: MNHEY, SVGAGI. Trimming removed 11 bases at V and 0 bases at J, with 16 bases between. The CDR3 loop spans 14 amino acids. The CDR3 DNA reads TGTGCCTCAAAAGCCAACCCCGCTAACTATGGCTACACCTTC. This encodes CASKANPANYGYTF.

The genes are TRBV9 and TRBJ2-7, with TRBD2 matching over 7 bases. Germline V gene lookup returns CDR1 SGDLS and CDR2 YYNGEE. The CDR3 is 14 residues long. Losses at the gene ends were 4 bases for V and 2 bases for J; bases not matched to a gene: 6. DNA for the CDR3: TGTGCCAGCAGCCCGTCCAGCGGGGCCTACGAGCAGTACTTC. It yields the protein CASSPSSGAYEQYF.

The gene calls are TRBV5-6 and TRBJ1-2, with TRBD1 as a possible D gene (5 bases). Germline values: CDR1 SGHDT, CDR2 YYEEEE. The germline V and J ends were trimmed by 7 bases and 4 bases, with 11 bases remaining between them. The CDR3 contains 12 residues. The CDR3: CASRGDGYGYTF. The CDR3 bases are TGTGCCAGCCGGGGCGATGGCTATGGCTACACCTTC.

This rearrangement joins TRBV30 to TRBJ2-1; the D is unclear. V lost 2 bases to trimming and J lost 10 bases, with 6 bases between them. The germline V gene encodes CDR1 GTSNPN and CDR2 SVGIG (reference sequence). This CDR3 spans 10 amino acids. The CDR3 DNA reads TGTGCCTGGAGTAAGAAAGAGCAGTTCTTC. Residues: CAWSKKEQFF.

This clone has only a few counts. This rearrangement joins TRBV28 to TRBJ1-2, with 9 bases aligning to TRBD1. The CDR3 covers 14 residues. Germline CDR1 is MDHEN and CDR2 is SYDVKM. V lost 6 bases and J lost 5; bases outside the gene matches: 7. The CDR3 region is CASRSGQGRYGYTF. Here the CDR3 DNA reads TGTGCCAGCAGATCGGGACAGGGAAGGTATGGCTACACCTTC.